These T cell receptor beta chains were read from a single sample in a study of memory CD4+ T cells and cytomegalovirus serostatus. Measured with immunoSEQ multiplex PCR; TCRdb has only the in-frame clones, and not every one. The table records around 45,000 clones, over 65% of them present only once. The specimen was memory CD4+ T cells from blood. The source of these receptors is an adult in good health and CMV-seronegative. Both conserved end residues are part of each CDR3.

CDR3aa,v_gene,j_gene
CAWNPGDKDEQYF,TRBV30,TRBJ2-7
CASSEGEFTEAFF,TRBV10-1,TRBJ1-1
CATSTRLAQETQYF,TRBV15,TRBJ2-5
CATSNDLELRFF,TRBV15,TRBJ1-1
CASSDLAGGPYEQYF,TRBV6-1,TRBJ2-7
CASTKGGIDYGYTF,TRBV6-6,TRBJ1-2
CASSLPGAYEQYF,TRBV5-1,TRBJ2-7
CASSLRMGTEAFF,TRBV7-6,TRBJ1-1
CAISGTSGGAGTDTQYF,TRBV10-3,TRBJ2-3
CASQDYHTDTQYF,TRBV28,TRBJ2-3
CASNTGGMNTEAFF,TRBV2,TRBJ1-1
CASSLWPTSEYEQYF,TRBV7-2,TRBJ2-7
CAISTGPIRSGNTIYF,TRBV10-3,TRBJ1-3
CASTKRWTEAFF,TRBV19,TRBJ1-1
CATHPGTGSSYNSPLHF,TRBV7-9,TRBJ1-6
CSADDGRPQHF,TRBV20-1,TRBJ1-5
CASSEGIAGPGQPQHF,TRBV6-1,TRBJ1-5
CASRISGAKDGYTF,TRBV6-1,TRBJ1-2
CASTTIGSLGAQPQHF,TRBV28,TRBJ1-5
CASSFSSLNTEAFF,TRBV7-8,TRBJ1-1
CATSSRAFEGNQPQHF,TRBV10-3,TRBJ1-5
CASSLSRRALTDTQYF,TRBV7-8,TRBJ2-3
CASSQDFSDNEQFF,TRBV14,TRBJ2-1
CASSPGGTVAKNIQYF,TRBV7-2,TRBJ2-4
CASGPEGSPEAFF,TRBV12-5,TRBJ1-1